This T cell receptor (beta chain) originates from a study of cytomegalovirus exposure and HLA in healthy donors. About the study: Within the Caucasian-associated ancestry cluster were under 85% of the 398 genotyped donors.

Every donor was a healthy person donating bone marrow. Germline CDR1 SQVTM, CDR2 ANQGSEA. V was pared by 6 bases and J by 9 bases, with 9 bases of the junction left unmatched. The CDR3 spans 13 residues. It was with 60 Vbeta and 13 Jbeta primers that the PCR ran. The method was immunoSEQ multiplex PCR; TCRdb's version includes in-frame clones alone and lacks a portion of them. The sample shows about 140,000 clones, 8.9% of them seen only once. The chain couples TRBV29-1 to TRBJ1-5; 9 bases agree with TRBD1. This receptor was identified in a woman aged 40-49 years in good health and CMV-seropositive. The material sequenced was PBMCs. This CDR3 reads CSVITGGRGPQHF. As DNA, the CDR3 is TGCAGCGTCATAACAGGGGGCCGTGGGCCCCAGCATTTT.